These 31 T cell receptor beta chains were all obtained from the same sample, sequenced in a study of identifying expanded T cells in peripheral blood. Assay: immunoSEQ multiplex PCR; the TCRdb copy retains only in-frame clones and omits some. The repertoire consists of approximately 140,000 clones, with roughly 90% occurring once and the leading ten covering around 8.4%. Sequencing used blood. All receptors come from a person aged 18 to 75 in good health.

This clone was detected a few times. V is TRBV5-1 and J is TRBJ2-6; D gene unclear. There are 16 residues in the CDR3. Germline lookup yields CDR1 SGHRS and CDR2 YFSETQ. Deletions cut 4 bases from V and 0 bases from J, with 11 bases between. The CDR3 region has the DNA TGCGCCAGCAGCCCAGTCGGGTCCTCTGGGGCCAACGTCCTGACTTTC. Its protein is CASSPVGSSGANVLTF.

V is TRBV11-3 and J is TRBJ1-3, with D unresolved. This CDR3 comprises 16 residues. V lost 1 base and J lost 0, with 10 bases in between. Germline V lookup: CDR1 SGHNT, CDR2 YENEEA. CDR3 nucleotide sequence: TGTGCCAGCAGCTTAGGGACGGGGAGCTCTGGAAACACCATATATTTT. This sequence encodes CASSLGTGSSGNTIYF. The complete variable domain, with remaining parts taken from reference TRBV11-3 and TRBJ1-3, reads EAGVVQSPRYKIIEKKQPVAFWCNPISGHNTLYWYLQNLGQGPELLIRYENEEAVDDSQLPKDRFSAERLKGVDSTLKIQPAELGDSAVYLCASSLGTGSSGNTIYFGEGSWLTVV.

This clone was detected a few times. The rearrangement joins TRBV30 to TRBJ2-1; 7 nucleotides align to TRBD2. The CDR3 totals 14 residues. Germline CDR1 and CDR2: GTSNPN and SVGIG (reference sequence). Trimming cost V 4 bases and J 5 bases; bases outside gene matches: 8. CDR3 nucleotide sequence: TGTGCCTGGAACCGAGCGGGGTTAAACAATGAGCAGTTCTTC. Translating gives CAWNRAGLNNEQFF. Drawing the rest from reference TRBV30 and TRBJ2-1, the complete variable domain is SQTIHQWPATLVQPVGSPLSLECTVEGTSNPNLYWYRQAAGRGLQLLFYSVGIGQISSEVPQNLSASRPQDRQFILSSKKLLLSDSGFYLCAWNRAGLNNEQFFGPGTRLTVL.

A single count supports this clone. The genes are TRBV11-2 and TRBJ2-7; TRBD1 might be the D (6 bases). Germline CDR1 reads SGHAT; CDR2 reads FQNNGV. The CDR3 length is 15 residues. V was pared by 3 bases and J by 2 bases, with 14 bases between. CDR3 in amino acids: CASSLNLGTTYEQYF. The CDR3 DNA reads as TGTGCCAGCAGCTTGAATCTCGGGACAACCTACGAGCAGTACTTC.

The chain joins TRBV10-3 to TRBJ1-1; TRBD1 might be the D (5 bases). Germline V lookup: CDR1 ENHRY, CDR2 SYGVKD. CDR3 size: 15 residues. Trimming took off 3 bases at V and 5 bases at J, with 16 bases between the two ends. CDR3 protein: CAISDYGRDDTEAFF. CDR3 bases: TGTGCCATCAGTGACTACGGACGGGACGATACTGAAGCTTTCTTT.

The chain couples TRBV13 to TRBJ1-1; no firm D call. Between the trimmed V and J ends, which lost 5 bases and 0 bases, there was a span of 7 bases. The CDR3 has 13 amino acids. Germline CDR1 PRHDT, CDR2 FYEKMQ (reference sequence). CDR3 DNA sequence: TGTGCCAGCAGCATCGCAGTGAACACTGAAGCTTTCTTT. Translated: CASSIAVNTEAFF. Full variable domain (rest looked up from reference TRBV13 and TRBJ1-1): AAGVIQSPRHLIKEKRETATLKCYPIPRHDTVYWYQQGPGQDPQFLISFYEKMQSDKGSIPDRFSAQQFSDYHSELNMSSLELGDSALYFCASSIAVNTEAFFGQGTRLTVV.

The chain is built from TRBV19 and TRBJ1-2, with 7 bases identical to TRBD1. Germline trimming cut 11 bases from V and 0 bases from J; bases unmatched to any gene: 3. This CDR3 has 12 amino acids. CDR1 is LNHDA and CDR2 is SQIVND in the germline V gene (reference sequence). CDR3 sequence: CASGTANYGYTF. The DNA for the CDR3 is TGTGCCTCCGGGACAGCTAACTATGGCTACACCTTC.

The sample holds a few counts of this clone. V and J are TRBV5-1 and TRBJ2-2, with 7 bases matching TRBD1. Germline assignment: CDR1 SGHRS and CDR2 YFSETQ. J was trimmed by 1 base and V by 4 bases; bases with no gene match: 7. CDR3 length equals 16 residues. CDR3 in DNA: TGCGCCAGCAGCGCCGGACAGGTTTTGAACACCGGGGAGCTGTTTTTT. Amino acid sequence: CASSAGQVLNTGELFF. The variable domain in full, with the rest retrieved from reference TRBV5-1 and TRBJ2-2, is KAGVTQTPRYLIKTRGQQVTLSCSPISGHRSVSWYQQTPGQGLQFLFEYFSETQRNKGNFPGRFSGRQFSNSRSEMNVSTLELGDSALYLCASSAGQVLNTGELFFGEGSRLTVL.

The chain has TRBV5-1 and TRBJ2-7; tentatively, D is TRBD2 (6 bases). V gave up 0 bases and J gave up 6 bases, with 19 bases separating them. The CDR3 length is 16 residues. CDR1 SGHRS and CDR2 YFSETQ come from the germline V gene. The CDR3 sequence is CASSLGGDPRRGEQYF. The CDR3, as DNA: TGCGCCAGCAGCTTGGGCGGGGATCCCCGACGGGGCGAGCAGTACTTC.

This chain connects TRBV27 to TRBJ2-7; 8 bases match TRBD2. The junction had 11 bases not matched to a gene; V was cut back by 0 bases and J by 7 bases. CDR3 length: 16 amino acids. Germline CDR1 and CDR2: MNHEY and SMNVEV (reference sequence). CDR3 coding DNA: TGTGCCAGCAGTTTATCGGGAACAGCGGGAGTGCGGGAGCAGTACTTC. Residues: CASSLSGTAGVREQYF.

The rearrangement uses TRBV5-1 and TRBJ2-6; possibly TRBD2 for D (5 bases). V was clipped by 4 bases and J by 0 bases, with 17 bases between them. CDR1 and CDR2 (germline): SGHRS, YFSETQ. The CDR3 runs to 18 residues. CDR3: CASSRWTEASSGANVLTF. The CDR3 DNA is TGCGCCAGCAGCCGATGGACTGAAGCCTCCTCTGGGGCCAACGTCCTGACTTTC.

V usage is TRBV7-2 and J usage is TRBJ2-1; 9 bases align to TRBD2. CDR3 length equals 14 residues. The germline V gene encodes CDR1 SGHTA and CDR2 FQGNSA. V was clipped by 7 bases and J by 10 bases; unmatched bases: 11. CDR3 nucleotide sequence: TGTGCCAGCACAACGGCGGGGGGGCAAGGAGAGCAGTTCTTC. Translated, it gives CASTTAGGQGEQFF. The full variable domain, completed using reference TRBV7-2 and TRBJ2-1, is GAGVSQSPSNKVTEKGKDVELRCDPISGHTALYWYRQSLGQGLEFLIYFQGNSAPDKSGLPSDRFSAERTGGSVSTLTIQRTQQEDSAVYLCASTTAGGQGEQFFGPGTRLTVL.

The gene calls are TRBV14 and TRBJ2-5; D is tentatively TRBD1 or TRBD2 (5 bases each). V was clipped by 1 base and J by 0 bases, with 21 bases between them. The CDR3 is 19 residues long. Per the germline V gene, CDR1 is SGHDN and CDR2 is FVKESK. CDR3 sequence: CASSQVPGPGPTDQETQYF. CDR3 sequence (DNA): TGTGCCAGCAGCCAAGTTCCGGGACCGGGACCCACTGACCAAGAGACCCAGTACTTC. Based on the CDR3 plus reference TRBV14 and TRBJ2-5, the full variable domain is EAGVTQFPSHSVIEKGQTVTLRCDPISGHDNLYWYRRVMGKEIKFLLHFVKESKQDESGMPNNRFLAERTGGTYSTLKVQPAELEDSGVYFCASSQVPGPGPTDQETQYFGPGTRLLVL.

The rearrangement links TRBV27 to TRBJ2-3, with TRBD2 identical over 11 bases. The CDR3 loop spans 15 amino acids. V was clipped by 6 bases and J by 6 bases; unmatched bases: 8. CDR1 is MNHEY and CDR2 is SMNVEV in the germline V gene (reference sequence). The CDR3 sequence: CASRALAGGADTQYF. CDR3 coding DNA: TGTGCCAGCAGGGCCCTAGCGGGAGGTGCGGATACGCAGTATTTT.

The genes are TRBV2 and TRBJ2-4; D uncertain. The CDR3 extends over 12 amino acids. CDR1 is SNHLY, CDR2 FYNNEI, per germline. V was clipped by 0 bases and J by 6 bases, with 3 bases between them. As DNA, the CDR3 is TGTGCCAGCAGTGAAGCGTCAAACATTCAGTACTTC. Translated: CASSEASNIQYF.

The V gene is TRBV27, the J gene TRBJ2-2; 13 nucleotides line up with TRBD2. Germline CDR1 MNHEY, CDR2 SMNVEV (reference sequence). The CDR3 runs to 19 residues. Trimming took 6 bases from V and 5 from J; bases not matched to a gene: 15. The CDR3 nucleotides read TGTGCCAGCAGCCGACGACTAGCGGGAGGCCCTATTTTTACCGGGGAGCTGTTTTTT. Translation gives CASSRRLAGGPIFTGELFF.

The chain couples TRBV6-1 to TRBJ2-5, with 7 bases lining up with TRBD2. With V trimmed by 6 bases and J by 1 base, 8 bases remained unmatched. Germline loops: CDR1 MNHNS, CDR2 SASEGT. There are 15 residues in the CDR3. Here the CDR3 reads CASRTTAGTQETQYF. DNA for the CDR3: TGTGCCAGCAGGACCACAGCGGGGACCCAAGAGACCCAGTACTTC.

This chain connects TRBV7-2 to TRBJ2-5; possibly TRBD2 for D (6 bases). Germline assignment: CDR1 SGHTA and CDR2 FQGNSA. Trimming left V 5 bases short and J 4 bases short, with 11 bases between. The CDR3 covers 13 residues. CDR3 in amino acids: CASSRLVRETQYF. CDR3 bases: TGTGCCAGCAGCCGACTAGTCCGAGAGACCCAGTACTTC.

This clone was recorded only once. The gene calls are TRBV5-1 and TRBJ1-3; D might be TRBD1 (5 bases). The V end was cut by 0 bases, the J end by 0 bases, with 16 bases between. CDR3 length equals 18 residues. Germline loops: CDR1 SGHRS, CDR2 YFSETQ. Here the CDR3 DNA reads TGCGCCAGCAGCTTGGGAGAGTTGGCAGGGCGCTCTGGAAACACCATATATTTT. This sequence encodes CASSLGELAGRSGNTIYF.

The chain employs TRBV6-5 and TRBJ1-5; D is ambiguous. Trimming left V 6 bases short and J 2 bases short, with 8 bases between. Germline CDR1 MNHEY, CDR2 SVGAGI. CDR3 length: 13 residues. The DNA for the CDR3 is TGTGCCAGCAGGCCAACACGCAATCAGCCCCAGCATTTT. As protein: CASRPTRNQPQHF.

The chain is built from TRBV9 and TRBJ1-3, with D uncertain. Germline V CDR1 and CDR2: SGDLS, YYNGEE. V lost 5 bases, J lost 0 bases, and 9 bases lay in between. This CDR3 is built from 14 residues. The CDR3 sequence is CASSGSASGNTIYF. The DNA of the CDR3 is TGTGCCAGCAGTGGATCCGCCTCTGGAAACACCATATATTTT.

This clone was counted only a few times. The chain carries TRBV25-1 and TRBJ2-2; possible D gene TRBD1, 5 bases. Deletions cut 2 bases from V and 1 base from J, with 14 bases between. This CDR3 comprises 17 residues. Germline V gene sequence: CDR1 MGHDK, CDR2 SYGVNS. CDR3 coding DNA: TGTGCCAGCAGTGAAACTTTAGGGCAGGGGAACACCGGGGAGCTGTTTTTT. Its protein is CASSETLGQGNTGELFF.

The V and J genes are TRBV5-1 and TRBJ2-2, with D possibly being TRBD2 (6 bases). Germline lookup yields CDR1 SGHRS and CDR2 YFSETQ. The CDR3 spans 16 residues. V lost 4 bases, J lost 7 bases, and 20 bases lay in between. CDR3 nucleotides: TGCGCCAGCAGCCTACTAGCAGGCGGTCGAGGCGGGGAGCTGTTTTTT. It codes for CASSLLAGGRGGELFF.

A single count supports this clone. The J gene is TRBJ2-2, the V gene TRBV6-5; possible D gene TRBD1, 5 bases. The CDR3 is 15 amino acids. Trimming pared 5 bases from V and 2 bases from J, leaving 12 bases between. The V gene's germline CDR1 is MNHEY and CDR2 SVGAGI. The CDR3 sequence is CASSTRTPNTGELFF. The CDR3 bases are TGTGCCAGCAGTACTCGGACACCCAACACCGGGGAGCTGTTTTTT.

This clone has a single count. The chain recombines TRBV2 with TRBJ2-3; 8 positions match TRBD1. J was trimmed by 6 bases and V by 3 bases; bases with no gene match: 5. CDR3 length: 14 amino acids. Germline assignment: CDR1 SNHLY and CDR2 FYNNEI. This CDR3 reads CASSDSQGADTQYF. CDR3 nucleotides: TGTGCCAGCAGTGATAGTCAGGGGGCGGATACGCAGTATTTT.

This clone has only a few counts. The chain joins TRBV2 to TRBJ2-7, with D possibly being TRBD1 or TRBD2 (6 bases each). The V and J ends lost 1 base and 5 bases respectively, with 15 bases between them. The CDR3 is made up of 15 amino acids. Germline CDR1 SNHLY, CDR2 FYNNEI. This chain's CDR3 is CASSEVAGEVDEQYF. For the CDR3, the DNA is TGTGCCAGCAGTGAAGTAGCAGGGGAGGTCGACGAGCAGTACTTC.

This chain joins TRBV7-9 and TRBJ2-3; 11 nucleotides line up with TRBD2. V shed 7 bases, J shed 3 bases, and the junction held 6 bases outside the gene matches. The V gene's germline CDR1 is SEHNR and CDR2 FQNEAQ (reference sequence). The CDR3 runs 15 residues. CDR3 in amino acids: CASTFSGGATDTQYF. CDR3 DNA sequence: TGTGCCAGCACCTTTAGCGGGGGGGCGACAGATACGCAGTATTTT. The full variable domain, its missing parts supplied by reference TRBV7-9 and TRBJ2-3, is DTGVSQNPRHKITKRGQNVTFRCDPISEHNRLYWYRQTLGQGPEFLTYFQNEAQLEKSRLLSDRFSAERPKGSFSTLEIQRTEQGDSAMYLCASTFSGGATDTQYFGPGTRLTVL.

The rearrangement joins TRBV29-1 to TRBJ2-7, with 9 bases matching TRBD1. Losses at the gene ends were 4 bases for V and 3 bases for J; bases not matched to a gene: 4. This CDR3 is built from 13 residues. Germline V lookup: CDR1 SQVTM, CDR2 ANQGSEA. The chain's CDR3 is CSVGRDRDYEQYF. The DNA for the CDR3 is TGCAGCGTTGGAAGGGACAGGGACTACGAGCAGTACTTC.

The CDR3 nucleotides are TGCGCCAGCAGCTACGGACTGCTGAACACTGAAGCTTTCTTT. Protein sequence: CASSYGLLNTEAFF. The rearrangement uses TRBV5-1 and TRBJ1-1; no clear D. There are 14 residues in the CDR3. Trimming shortened V by 3 bases and J by 0 bases, and 9 bases separated the two germline ends. Germline V gene data show CDR1 as SGHRS and CDR2 as YFSETQ.

This clone has a single count. V is TRBV6-6 and J is TRBJ2-7; maybe TRBD2 (5 bases). CDR3 length: 12 amino acids. In germline, CDR1 is MNHNY, CDR2 SVGAGI (reference sequence). V lost 5 bases to trimming and J lost 4 bases, with 9 bases between them. CDR3 DNA: TGTGCCAGCAGTCCAAGCGGATACGAGCAGTACTTC. Its protein product is CASSPSGYEQYF.

This clone has more than one count but fewer than ten. The V gene is TRBV5-1, the J gene TRBJ2-1, with D hard to call. The germline V and J ends were trimmed by 0 bases and 8 bases, with 12 bases remaining between them. There are 14 residues in the CDR3. Looked up from germline, CDR1 is SGHRS and CDR2 is YFSETQ. CDR3 amino acids: CASSLGSTRDEQFF. The DNA for the CDR3 is TGCGCCAGCAGCTTGGGTTCAACCCGGGATGAGCAGTTCTTC.